This T cell receptor beta chain came from a study of vaccination effects on CD4 cells after COVID-19. The overall study: At 16 days and at one week before vaccination, samples were given by two convalescent patients.

This clone was seen a handful of times. What it binds is unknown. Sequencing was preceded by expansion of antigen-specific CD4+ T cells with viral peptide pools in the ViraFEST assay. CD4+ T cell isolation took place after 10 days of culture. The person had a PCR-confirmed SARS-CoV-2 infection during March to December 2020. Using immunoSEQ multiplex PCR, the repertoire was profiled, and TCRdb retains in-frame clones only, with some absent. The sample records around 40,000 clones, approximately 81% being singletons. The CDR3 is made up of 14 amino acids. Germline loops: CDR1 SGHRS, CDR2 YFSETQ. The V gene lost 3 bases and the J gene lost 8 bases, with 15 bases spanning the gap.

This TCR came from a human donor who had a prior SARS-CoV-2 infection. V is TRBV5-1 and J is TRBJ2-4; TRBD2 might be the D (5 bases). The source material was CD4+ T cells from PBMCs cultured with a peptide pool, sampled before COVID-19 vaccination. CDR3 nucleotides: TGCGCCAGCAGCTGGAGGAGGCCGGAGGACATTCAGTACTTC. It codes for CASSWRRPEDIQYF.